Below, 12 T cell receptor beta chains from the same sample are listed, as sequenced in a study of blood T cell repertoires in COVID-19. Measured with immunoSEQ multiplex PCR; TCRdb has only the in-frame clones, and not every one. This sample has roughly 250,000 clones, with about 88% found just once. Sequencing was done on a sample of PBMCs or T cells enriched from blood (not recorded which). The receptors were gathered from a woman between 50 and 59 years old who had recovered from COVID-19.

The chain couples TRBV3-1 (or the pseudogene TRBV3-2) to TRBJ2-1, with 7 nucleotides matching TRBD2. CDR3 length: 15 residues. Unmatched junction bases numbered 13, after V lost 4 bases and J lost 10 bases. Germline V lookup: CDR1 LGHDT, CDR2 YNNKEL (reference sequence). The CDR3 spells CASSPLGEGRGEQFF. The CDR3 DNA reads TGTGCCAGCAGCCCCTTAGGGGAGGGCCGGGGGGAGCAGTTCTTC.

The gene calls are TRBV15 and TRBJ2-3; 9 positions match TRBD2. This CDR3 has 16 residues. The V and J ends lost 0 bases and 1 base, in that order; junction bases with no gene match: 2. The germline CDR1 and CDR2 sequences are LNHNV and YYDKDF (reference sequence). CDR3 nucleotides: TGTGCCACCAGCAGAGATCGGACTAGCGGCACAGATACGCAGTATTTT. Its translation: CATSRDRTSGTDTQYF. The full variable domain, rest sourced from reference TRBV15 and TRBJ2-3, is DAMVIQNPRYQVTQFGKPVTLSCSQTLNHNVMYWYQQKSSQAPKLLFHYYDKDFNNEADTPDNFQSRRPNTSFCFLDIRSPGLGDTAMYLCATSRDRTSGTDTQYFGPGTRLTVL.

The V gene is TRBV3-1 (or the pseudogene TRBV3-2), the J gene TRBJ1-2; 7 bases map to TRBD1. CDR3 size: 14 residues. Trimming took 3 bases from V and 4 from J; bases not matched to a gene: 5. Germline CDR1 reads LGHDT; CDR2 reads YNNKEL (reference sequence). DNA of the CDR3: TGTGCCAGCAGCCACCAAACAGGGGTCTATGGCTACACCTTC. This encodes CASSHQTGVYGYTF.

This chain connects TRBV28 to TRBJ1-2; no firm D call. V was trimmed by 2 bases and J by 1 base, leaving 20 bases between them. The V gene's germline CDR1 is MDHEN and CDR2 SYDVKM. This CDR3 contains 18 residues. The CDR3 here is CASSLGKRERSRNYGYTF. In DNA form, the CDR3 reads TGTGCCAGCAGTTTAGGCAAAAGGGAGAGAAGCCGTAACTATGGCTACACCTTC.

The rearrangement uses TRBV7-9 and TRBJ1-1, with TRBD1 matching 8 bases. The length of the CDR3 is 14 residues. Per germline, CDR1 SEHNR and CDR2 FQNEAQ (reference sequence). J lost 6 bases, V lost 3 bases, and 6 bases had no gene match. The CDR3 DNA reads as TGTGCCAGCAGCTTGACAGGGGAATGGGCTGAAGCTTTCTTT. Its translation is CASSLTGEWAEAFF.

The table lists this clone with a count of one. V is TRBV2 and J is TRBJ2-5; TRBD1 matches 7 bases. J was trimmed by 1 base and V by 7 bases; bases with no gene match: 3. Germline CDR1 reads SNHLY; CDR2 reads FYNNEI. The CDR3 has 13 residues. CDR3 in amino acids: CASNRDSQETQYF. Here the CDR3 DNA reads TGTGCCAGCAACCGGGACAGCCAAGAGACCCAGTACTTC.

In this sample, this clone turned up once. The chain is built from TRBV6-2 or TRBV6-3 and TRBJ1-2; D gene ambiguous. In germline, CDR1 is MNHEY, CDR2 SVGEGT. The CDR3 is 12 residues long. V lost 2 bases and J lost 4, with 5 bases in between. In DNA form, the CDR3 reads TGTGCCAGCAGTTACCTATCCTATGGCTACACCTTC. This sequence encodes CASSYLSYGYTF.

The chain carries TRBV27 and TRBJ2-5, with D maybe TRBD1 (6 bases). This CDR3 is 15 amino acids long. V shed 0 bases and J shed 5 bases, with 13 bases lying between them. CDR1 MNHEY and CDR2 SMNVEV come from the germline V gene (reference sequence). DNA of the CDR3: TGTGCCAGCAGTTTATCCAGGGGTACGGTGGAGACCCAGTACTTC. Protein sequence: CASSLSRGTVETQYF.

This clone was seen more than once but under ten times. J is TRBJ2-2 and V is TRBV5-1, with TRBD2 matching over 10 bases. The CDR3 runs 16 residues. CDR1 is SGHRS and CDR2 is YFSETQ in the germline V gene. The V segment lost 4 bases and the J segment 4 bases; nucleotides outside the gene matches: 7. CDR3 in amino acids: CASSKPSGGPTGELFF. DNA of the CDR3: TGCGCCAGCAGCAAGCCTAGCGGGGGACCCACCGGGGAGCTGTTTTTT.

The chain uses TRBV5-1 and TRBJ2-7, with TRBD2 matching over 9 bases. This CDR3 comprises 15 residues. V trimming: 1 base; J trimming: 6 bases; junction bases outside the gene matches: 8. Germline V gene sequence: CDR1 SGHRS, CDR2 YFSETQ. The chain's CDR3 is CASSLLAGGPGEQYF. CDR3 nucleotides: TGCGCCAGCAGCTTGTTGGCGGGAGGGCCTGGCGAGCAGTACTTC.

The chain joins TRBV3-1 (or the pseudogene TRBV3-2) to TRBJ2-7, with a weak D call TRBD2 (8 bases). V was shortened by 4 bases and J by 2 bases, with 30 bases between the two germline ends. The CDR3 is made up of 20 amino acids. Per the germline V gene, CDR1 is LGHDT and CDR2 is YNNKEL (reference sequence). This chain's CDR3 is CASSPKRGPLGLAGTYEQYF. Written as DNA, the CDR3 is TGTGCCAGCAGCCCAAAGAGGGGGCCATTGGGGCTAGCGGGTACCTACGAGCAGTACTTC.

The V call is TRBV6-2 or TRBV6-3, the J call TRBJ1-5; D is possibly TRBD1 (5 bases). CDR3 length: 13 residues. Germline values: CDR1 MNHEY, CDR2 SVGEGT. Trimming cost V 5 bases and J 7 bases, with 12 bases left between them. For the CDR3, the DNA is TGTGCCAGCAGTCCGACAGAGGAACAGCCCCAGCATTTT. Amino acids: CASSPTEEQPQHF.